These 18 T cell receptor beta chains came from one sample sequenced in a study of cytomegalovirus exposure and HLA in healthy donors. PCR involved 60 Vbeta and 13 Jbeta primers. Sequenced by immunoSEQ multiplex PCR; TCRdb stores in-frame clones only, minus some. Of approximately 200,000 clones in the sample, approximately 79% were seen once. Sequencing was done on a sample of PBMCs. The receptors were gathered from a girl aged 2-10 years in good health and CMV-seronegative.

This sequence joins TRBV4-1 and TRBJ2-3, with D perhaps TRBD2 (6 bases). This CDR3 comprises 15 residues. V was pared by 4 bases and J by 1 base, with 12 bases between. Per the germline V gene, CDR1 is MGHRA and CDR2 is YSYEKL. The CDR3 is CASSLSASGTDTQYF. The CDR3 region has the DNA TGCGCCAGCAGCCTATCCGCTAGCGGCACAGATACGCAGTATTTT.

The chain is built from TRBV9 and TRBJ1-1; TRBD1 matches 8 bases. The trim removed 3 bases at V and 3 bases at J, leaving 4 bases unmatched. This CDR3 spans 14 amino acids. Looked up from germline, CDR1 is SGDLS and CDR2 is YYNGEE. CDR3 in DNA: TGTGCCAGCAGCGCTACAGGGGGGGACACTGAAGCTTTCTTT. It yields the protein CASSATGGDTEAFF.

V and J are TRBV6-6 and TRBJ1-2; TRBD1 matches at 11 bases. CDR3 length: 13 residues. Trimming removed 6 bases from V and 8 bases from J; junction bases left unmatched: 5. CDR1 and CDR2 from the germline V gene are MNHNY and SVGAGI (reference sequence). In DNA form, the CDR3 reads TGTGCCAGCAGCCCTCGGGACAGGGGGGGCTACACCTTC. Translating gives CASSPRDRGGYTF.

This chain connects TRBV5-1 to TRBJ2-7; 7 positions match TRBD1. This CDR3 spans 16 amino acids. V trimming: 1 base; J trimming: 0 bases; junction bases outside the gene matches: 7. Germline values: CDR1 SGHRS, CDR2 YFSETQ. This CDR3 reads CASSLSWDSPSYEQYF. The CDR3 bases are TGCGCCAGCAGCTTGTCATGGGACAGCCCCTCCTACGAGCAGTACTTC.

The chain employs TRBV5-1 and TRBJ2-2; maybe TRBD2 (6 bases). The CDR3 is 16 amino acids. The germline V and J ends were trimmed by 2 bases and 0 bases, with 11 bases remaining between them. Germline V gives CDR1 SGHRS, CDR2 YFSETQ. Written as DNA, the CDR3 is TGCGCCAGCAGCTTTGGCCCGGGGGCGAACACCGGGGAGCTGTTTTTT. Its protein product is CASSFGPGANTGELFF.

This clone was observed a handful of times. CDR3 coding DNA: TGTGCCAGCAGTGCTGGGGGGGCCAGCTCCTACGAGCAGTACTTC. This codes for CASSAGGASSYEQYF. The chain joins TRBV6-5 to TRBJ2-7; TRBD2 might be the D (7 bases). Germline CDR1 and CDR2: MNHEY and SVGAGI. V dropped 5 bases and J dropped 0 bases, with 14 bases sitting between them. This CDR3 is 15 amino acids long.

This sequence joins TRBV7-9 and TRBJ2-6; D unresolved. The CDR3 covers 14 residues. Per the germline V gene, CDR1 is SEHNR and CDR2 is FQNEAQ (reference sequence). V lost 2 bases, J lost 0 bases, and 2 bases lay in between. The CDR3 DNA reads TGTGCCAGCAGCTTACGCTCTGGGGCCAACGTCCTGACTTTC. Translation: CASSLRSGANVLTF.

This chain links TRBV18 with TRBJ2-7, with D hard to call. Germline CDR1 is KGHSH and CDR2 is LQKENI. V dropped 4 bases and J dropped 6 bases, with 13 bases sitting between them. The CDR3 runs to 13 residues. CDR3 sequence reads: CASSQSRNLEQYF. The DNA of the CDR3 is TGTGCCAGCTCACAGTCCAGGAACCTCGAGCAGTACTTC.

Concerning this clone: At one of its ends the junction is not consistent with the germline gene, which may arise from a read error. The V call is TRBV4-1, the J call TRBJ1-2; no definite D call. Germline V gives CDR1 MGHRA, CDR2 YSYEKL. The CDR3 spans 9 residues. In DNA, the CDR3 is TGCGCCAGCAGAGGAGAAGGTCCCTTC. Protein product: CASRGEGPF.

This clone was found once. The gene calls are TRBV18 and TRBJ1-1; no clear D. V shed 8 bases and J shed 6 bases, with 19 bases lying between them. This CDR3 is 14 amino acids long. The V gene's germline CDR1 is KGHSH and CDR2 LQKENI. CDR3 bases: TGTGCCAGCCTTAAAAATCAAAGGAGGGCTGAAGCTTTCTTT. Translation gives CASLKNQRRAEAFF.

V is TRBV7-2 and J is TRBJ2-1, with D possibly TRBD2 on 5 matching bases. Between the trimmed V and J ends, which lost 8 bases and 6 bases, there was a span of 14 bases. Germline V gene sequence: CDR1 SGHTA, CDR2 FQGNSA. The CDR3 has 13 amino acids. CDR3 in amino acids: CASSEPGINEQFF. The CDR3 DNA follows: TGTGCCAGCTCGGAACCGGGGATCAATGAGCAGTTCTTC.

The rearrangement joins TRBV19 to TRBJ1-3, with a weak D call TRBD1 (5 bases). The CDR3 runs to 17 residues. CDR1 LNHDA and CDR2 SQIVND come from the germline V gene (reference sequence). Trimming took 5 bases from V and 0 from J, leaving 17 bases between them. In nucleotides, the CDR3 is TGTGCCAGTAGTCACCTAGGACAAAGCTACTCTGGAAACACCATATATTTT. It yields the protein CASSHLGQSYSGNTIYF.

This clone was counted between two and nine times. The V call is TRBV9, the J call TRBJ1-4; tentative D call: TRBD1 (6 bases). Deletions cut 4 bases from V and 0 bases from J, with 10 bases between. The CDR3 totals 15 residues. Germline CDR1 SGDLS, CDR2 YYNGEE. The CDR3 coding sequence is TGTGCCAGCAGCCGGGACACAGCAACTAATGAAAAACTGTTTTTT. Encoded protein: CASSRDTATNEKLFF.

This clone was detected once. The V and J genes are TRBV6-1 and TRBJ2-7; no clear D gene. The CDR3 is 13 amino acids. Germline V CDR1 and CDR2: MNHNS, SASEGT. V was cut by 8 bases and J by 4 bases, with 15 bases left in between. The CDR3 DNA follows: TGTGCCAGCGCACGGGTTCCGATTTACGAGCAGTACTTC. Translation: CASARVPIYEQYF.

For the CDR3, the DNA is TGTGCCAGTAGTATACGAAAACAGGGAAGTTACGAGCAGTACTTC. This gives the protein CASSIRKQGSYEQYF. The J gene is TRBJ2-7, the V gene TRBV19, with D tentatively TRBD1 (6 bases). The germline CDR1 and CDR2 sequences are LNHDA and SQIVND (reference sequence). The CDR3 contains 15 residues. The V and J ends lost 2 bases and 4 bases respectively, with 15 bases between them.

In this sample, this clone turned up a few times. This rearrangement joins TRBV7-3 to TRBJ1-1; TRBD1 might be the D (5 bases). Germline V CDR1 and CDR2: SGHTA, FQGTGA. CDR3 size: 15 residues. V was cut by 5 bases and J by 1 base, with 14 bases left in between. The CDR3 here is CASSPSGRGNTEAFF. In DNA form, the CDR3 reads TGTGCCAGCAGCCCATCAGGGCGGGGGAACACTGAAGCTTTCTTT.

The chain uses TRBV15 and TRBJ1-2, with D unresolved. The CDR3 is made up of 12 amino acids. Germline CDR1 reads LNHNV; CDR2 reads YYDKDF (reference sequence). Trimming took 2 bases from V and 10 from J, leaving 11 bases between them. The CDR3 coding sequence is TGTGCCACCAGCAGATTGAGGGAGGACTACACCTTC. This codes for CATSRLREDYTF.

For this clone: One junction end does not reproduce the germline sequence, and a read error may be involved. The chain couples TRBV2 to TRBJ2-5; D remains unclear. The CDR3 extends over 11 amino acids. Germline values: CDR1 SNHLY, CDR2 FYNNEI. DNA for the CDR3: TGTACCAGCACCTCGGTGGGCTGGCCGGACTTC. Translating gives CTSTSVGWPDF.